Shown below are 17 T cell receptor beta chains from a single sample sequenced in a study of blood T cell repertoires in COVID-19. TCRdb keeps only in-frame clones here, not all; method: immunoSEQ multiplex PCR. The table has about 71,000 clones, approximately 89% seen once; the top ten hold 8.2%. The sequenced material came from peripheral blood. These receptors were taken from a man in his fifties or sixties with active COVID-19.

J is TRBJ2-1 and V is TRBV27, with 7 bases lining up with TRBD1. Germline V gene sequence: CDR1 MNHEY, CDR2 SMNVEV (reference sequence). The J segment lost 4 bases and the V segment lost 3 bases, leaving 6 bases of the junction unmatched. The CDR3 spans 15 residues. CDR3 sequence: CASSFPGQRYNEQFF. The CDR3, as DNA: TGTGCCAGCAGTTTCCCGGGACAGAGATACAATGAGCAGTTCTTC.

CDR3 amino acids: CASNHPSRVQSGELFF. The DNA for the CDR3 is TGTGCCAGCAACCACCCCTCCAGGGTGCAGTCCGGGGAGCTGTTTTTT. This chain links TRBV27 with TRBJ2-2; possibly TRBD1 for D (5 bases). The CDR3 contains 16 residues. Germline-derived CDR1 and CDR2 are MNHEY and SMNVEV (reference sequence). V was shortened by 7 bases and J by 6 bases, with 21 bases between the two germline ends.

The chain joins TRBV5-1 to TRBJ1-5, with 8 bases fitting TRBD1. The germline gives CDR1 SGHRS, CDR2 YFSETQ. Trimming removed 5 bases from V and 9 bases from J; junction bases left unmatched: 10. This CDR3 spans 14 amino acids. CDR3 sequence (DNA): TGCGCCAGCAGACCCGGGACAGGAGAGGGGCCCCAGCATTTT. This translates into CASRPGTGEGPQHF.

This clone was recorded only once. V is TRBV4-1 and J is TRBJ1-2, with D perhaps TRBD1 (6 bases). This CDR3 has 18 amino acids. Germline V CDR1 and CDR2: MGHRA, YSYEKL. V lost 1 base, J lost 4 bases, and 22 bases lay in between. CDR3 residues: CASSQVAVRGARGYGYTF. The CDR3 coding sequence is TGCGCCAGCAGCCAAGTAGCTGTCCGGGGGGCGCGCGGCTATGGCTACACCTTC.

The chain is built from TRBV18 and TRBJ1-2; tentatively, D is TRBD1 (6 bases). Trimming removed 2 bases from V and 3 bases from J, with 13 bases in between. The CDR3 is 15 residues long. Germline CDR1 is KGHSH and CDR2 is LQKENI. CDR3 in amino acids: CASSPSARGDYGYTF. The CDR3 DNA reads TGTGCCAGCTCACCATCGGCCAGGGGTGACTATGGCTACACCTTC.

The chain combines TRBV3-1 (or the pseudogene TRBV3-2) with TRBJ2-5; 7 nucleotides align to TRBD1. The CDR3 consists of 15 residues. V gave up 2 bases and J gave up 4 bases; unmatched junction bases: 7. The V gene's germline CDR1 is LGHDT and CDR2 YNNKEL (reference sequence). CDR3 residues: CASSQWDRPGETQYF. The CDR3 DNA reads TGTGCCAGCAGCCAATGGGACAGACCGGGAGAGACCCAGTACTTC.

The genes are TRBV27 and TRBJ1-6; 7 bases map to TRBD1. CDR3 length equals 16 residues. Germline CDR1 reads MNHEY; CDR2 reads SMNVEV (reference sequence). V lost 2 bases, J lost 2 bases, and 3 bases stayed unmatched. CDR3 DNA sequence: TGTGCCAGCAGTTTAAACAGGGGAGCCTATAATTCACCCCTCCACTTT. Translating gives CASSLNRGAYNSPLHF.

The chain has TRBV25-1 and TRBJ1-2; tentative D call: TRBD1 (6 bases). Trimming took off 0 bases at V and 2 bases at J, with 16 bases between the two ends. The CDR3 length is 17 residues. CDR1 and CDR2 from the germline V gene are MGHDK and SYGVNS. CDR3 bases: TGTGCCAGCAGTGAATATGGGGACGAAGACAGGAACTATGGCTACACCTTC. Translation: CASSEYGDEDRNYGYTF.

The CDR3 DNA follows: TGTGCCAGCAGCTTAGTGGGGACAGGGGGTCGTCTTGAGCAGTTCTTC. It is translated as CASSLVGTGGRLEQFF. The gene calls are TRBV11-2 and TRBJ2-1; 11 bases agree with TRBD1. There are 16 residues in the CDR3. The V gene end was trimmed by 1 base and the J gene end by 9 bases; junction bases not matched to a gene: 8. Germline assignment: CDR1 SGHAT and CDR2 FQNNGV. The full variable domain, rest sourced from reference TRBV11-2 and TRBJ2-1, is EAGVAQSPRYKIIEKRQSVAFWCNPISGHATLYWYQQILGQGPKLLIQFQNNGVVDDSQLPKDRFSAERLKGVDSTLKIQPAKLEDSAVYLCASSLVGTGGRLEQFFGPGTRLTVL.

The chain employs TRBV5-1 and TRBJ2-5; TRBD1 matches 8 bases. The trim removed 1 base at V and 1 base at J, leaving 0 bases unmatched. Germline loops: CDR1 SGHRS, CDR2 YFSETQ. CDR3 size: 14 residues. The CDR3 loop is CASSLQGAQETQYF. The CDR3 DNA reads TGCGCCAGCAGCTTGCAGGGGGCCCAAGAGACCCAGTACTTC.

There are a few counts of this clone. The chain employs TRBV7-2 and TRBJ2-1; 9 positions agree with TRBD1. V dropped 7 bases and J dropped 6; count of bases not matched to a gene: 7. The length of the CDR3 is 14 residues. Germline V gene lookup returns CDR1 SGHTA and CDR2 FQGNSA. CDR3 protein: CASNPTGGSNEQFF. CDR3 bases: TGTGCCAGCAACCCGACAGGGGGGAGCAATGAGCAGTTCTTC.

The chain recombines TRBV19 with TRBJ2-1, with D possibly being TRBD2 (5 bases). CDR1 and CDR2 (germline): LNHDA, SQIVND (reference sequence). The CDR3 extends over 13 amino acids. The germline V and J ends were trimmed by 7 bases and 10 bases, with 17 bases remaining between them. The DNA for the CDR3 is TGTGCCAGTAACCCAAATAGCGTAGGGGAGCAGTTCTTC. As protein: CASNPNSVGEQFF.

The chain joins TRBV19 to TRBJ2-7, with 7 bases lining up with TRBD2. V lost 3 bases and J lost 6; bases outside the gene matches: 8. Germline V lookup: CDR1 LNHDA, CDR2 SQIVND (reference sequence). The CDR3 is made up of 14 amino acids. The CDR3 DNA follows: TGTGCCAGTAGTATCGGCGCGGGGGAGCGCGAGCAGTACTTC. It specifies CASSIGAGEREQYF.

J is TRBJ2-1 and V is TRBV2; 10 bases match TRBD2. V lost 7 bases, J lost 9 bases, and 12 bases stayed unmatched. There are 15 residues in the CDR3. Germline CDR1 and CDR2: SNHLY and FYNNEI. As DNA, the CDR3 is TGTGCCAGCACCCCCCGAGCGGGGGGGCCGGGTGAGCAGTTCTTC. Its protein product is CASTPRAGGPGEQFF.

This chain joins TRBV3-1 (or the pseudogene TRBV3-2) and TRBJ2-7; D is uncertain. Between the trimmed V and J ends, which lost 0 bases and 5 bases, there was a span of 11 bases. Per germline, CDR1 LGHDT and CDR2 YNNKEL (reference sequence). The CDR3 is 14 residues long. DNA for the CDR3: TGTGCCAGCAGCCAAGATTTTGCTACCAACGAGCAGTACTTC. As protein: CASSQDFATNEQYF.

The genes are TRBV2 and TRBJ2-5; D is unclear. Per the germline V gene, CDR1 is SNHLY and CDR2 is FYNNEI. This CDR3 is 11 amino acids long. V gave up 6 bases and J gave up 5 bases, with 7 bases separating them. CDR3 in DNA: TGTGCCAGCAGCGGGTCGGAGACCCAGTACTTC. It yields the protein CASSGSETQYF.

The chain links TRBV7-6 to TRBJ2-7; 9 bases agree with TRBD1. V lost 6 bases and J lost 5; bases outside the gene matches: 8. The CDR3 loop spans 14 amino acids. Germline V CDR1 and CDR2: SGHVS, FNYEAQ. In DNA form, the CDR3 reads TGTGCCAGCAGGAAGGACAGGGGATCTGACGAGCAGTACTTC. This sequence encodes CASRKDRGSDEQYF.